Many counts were recorded for the clone carrying this T cell receptor (beta chain). CDR3 size: 17 residues. The trim removed 5 bases at V and 0 bases at J, leaving 12 bases unmatched. Germline loops: CDR1 MDHEN, CDR2 SYDVKM. Amplification of TCR beta CDR3 regions used RNA as the template. Primed by the HTBI set, a first-round RT-PCR was run on the TCR CDR3. MiXCR, run by TCRdb on the multiplex PCR reads, gives a single entry per CDR3 protein. Of 300,000 to 400,000 distinct CDR3 sequences listed, around 20% were seen once; the top ten hold 50%. Calling Graves' hyperthyroidism stable meant ophthalmopathy did not progress within 18 months. The study based diagnoses on clinical symptoms, serum thyroxine and TRAb, thyroid ultrasound and orbital computed tomography. This sample was included in a study of T cells in Graves' hyperthyroidism and ophthalmopathy. About the study: Peripheral blood was drawn at first diagnosis, prior to all treatment.

This chain joins TRBV28 and TRBJ1-2; 7 bases fit TRBD1. The sequencing sample was made of blood. The sequence came from a woman aged 45-65 years with Graves' hyperthyroidism. The DNA of the CDR3 is TGTGCCAGCAGTCCCCGCCCCGACAGGGCTCCTAACTATGGCTACACCTTC. It encodes CASSPRPDRAPNYGYTF.